This is a list of T cell receptor beta chains from one sample in a study of a mutant IDH1 vaccine in newly diagnosed glioma. Assay: immunoSEQ multiplex PCR; the TCRdb copy retains only in-frame clones and omits some. The sample lists about 52,000 clones; 60% to 85% were seen once. No antigen has been assigned to these receptors. Sequencing used PBMCs, obtained from a glioma patient whose treatment included an IDH1 peptide vaccine. All receptors come from a woman aged 40 to 50 with glioma. Some clones in this sample may be carry-over from other donors' samples. CDR3s leave out the opening cysteine and the closing phenylalanine or tryptophan. The order of the fields is J gene, V gene, CDR3 protein.

TRBJ2-2	TRBV5-4	ASSLGSGGNTGELF
TRBJ2-7	TRBV6-5	ASSYSRSSYEQY
TRBJ1-2	TRBV30	AWFPPGKLDGYT
TRBJ1-1	TRBV7-3	ASSSDGVWNTEAF
TRBJ1-2	TRBV2	ASSDPGQAYGYT
TRBJ1-2	TRBV5-8	ASSFGTGGGYGYT
TRBJ2-2	TRBV6-5	ASSYGTRAGELF
TRBJ1-1	TRBV6-1	ASTQKGEGNTEAF
TRBJ2-7	TRBV7-2	ASSLLRSYPYEQY
TRBJ2-1	TRBV4-3	ASSQGRRLLNNEQF
TRBJ1-4	TRBV2	ATSRGGGEKLF
TRBJ2-7	TRBV7-6	ASSLVPSGGLYEQY
TRBJ2-4	TRBV29-1	SVGTGGKKNIQY
TRBJ2-2	TRBV7-2	ASSLVGLAGGPSTGELF
TRBJ1-2	TRBV27	ASYTGGYGYT
TRBJ1-6	TRBV5-6	ASSFPGAGAESPLH
TRBJ2-1	TRBV2	ASIRGGRYNEQF
TRBJ2-7	TRBV29-1	NVQGLASGSSYEQY
TRBJ1-1	TRBV5-4	ASSLGSGNTEAF
TRBJ1-6	TRBV5-4	ASSYGRGGNSPLH